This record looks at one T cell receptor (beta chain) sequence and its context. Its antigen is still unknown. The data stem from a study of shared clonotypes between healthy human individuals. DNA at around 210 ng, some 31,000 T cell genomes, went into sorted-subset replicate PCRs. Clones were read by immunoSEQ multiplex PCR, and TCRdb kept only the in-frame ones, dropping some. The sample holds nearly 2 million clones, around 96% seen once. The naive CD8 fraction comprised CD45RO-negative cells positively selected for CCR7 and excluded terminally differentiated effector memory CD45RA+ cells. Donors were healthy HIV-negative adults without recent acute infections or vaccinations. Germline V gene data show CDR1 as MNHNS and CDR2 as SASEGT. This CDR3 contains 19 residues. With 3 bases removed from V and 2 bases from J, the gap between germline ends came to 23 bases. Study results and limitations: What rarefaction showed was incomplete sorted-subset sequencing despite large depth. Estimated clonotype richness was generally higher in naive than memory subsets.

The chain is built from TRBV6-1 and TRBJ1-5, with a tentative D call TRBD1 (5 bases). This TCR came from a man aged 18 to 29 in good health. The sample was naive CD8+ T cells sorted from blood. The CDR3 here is CASSDRIQRQIVGNQPQHF. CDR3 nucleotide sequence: TGTGCCAGCAGTGACAGGATCCAAAGACAGATCGTCGGCAATCAGCCCCAGCATTTT.